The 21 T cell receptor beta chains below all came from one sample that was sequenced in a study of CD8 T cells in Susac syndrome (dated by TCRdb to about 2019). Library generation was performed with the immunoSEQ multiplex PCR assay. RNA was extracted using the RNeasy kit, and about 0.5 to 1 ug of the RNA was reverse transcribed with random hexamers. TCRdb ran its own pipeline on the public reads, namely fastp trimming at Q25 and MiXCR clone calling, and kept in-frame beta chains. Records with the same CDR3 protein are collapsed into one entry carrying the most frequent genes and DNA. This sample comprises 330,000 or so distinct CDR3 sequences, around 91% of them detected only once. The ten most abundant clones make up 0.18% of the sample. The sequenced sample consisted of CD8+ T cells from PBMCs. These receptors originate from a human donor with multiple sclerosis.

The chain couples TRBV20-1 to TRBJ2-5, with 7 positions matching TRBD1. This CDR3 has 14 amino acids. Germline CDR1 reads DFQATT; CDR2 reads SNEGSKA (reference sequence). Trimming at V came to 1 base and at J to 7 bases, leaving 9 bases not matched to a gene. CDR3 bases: TGCAGTGCTAGAGTTCTCGGACGACAGGGGACCCAGTACTTC. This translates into CSARVLGRQGTQYF.

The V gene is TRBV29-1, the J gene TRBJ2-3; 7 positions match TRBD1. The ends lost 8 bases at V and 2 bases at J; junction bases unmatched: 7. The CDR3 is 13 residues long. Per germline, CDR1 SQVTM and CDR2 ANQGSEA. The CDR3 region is CSTEGQTTDTQYF. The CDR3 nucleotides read TGCAGCACCGAGGGACAGACCACAGATACGCAGTATTTT.

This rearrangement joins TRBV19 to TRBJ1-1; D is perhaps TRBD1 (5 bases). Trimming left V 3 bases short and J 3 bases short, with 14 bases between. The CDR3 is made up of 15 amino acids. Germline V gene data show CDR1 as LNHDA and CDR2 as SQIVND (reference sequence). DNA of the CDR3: TGTGCCAGTAGTATGCGTGGGGGTGGTGACACTGAAGCTTTCTTT. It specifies CASSMRGGGDTEAFF.

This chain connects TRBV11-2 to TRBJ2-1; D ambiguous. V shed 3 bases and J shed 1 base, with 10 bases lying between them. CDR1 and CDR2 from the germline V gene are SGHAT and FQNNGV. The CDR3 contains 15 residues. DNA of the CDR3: TGTGCCAGCAGCTTTGGTCGAAATTCCTACAATGAGCAGTTCTTC. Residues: CASSFGRNSYNEQFF.

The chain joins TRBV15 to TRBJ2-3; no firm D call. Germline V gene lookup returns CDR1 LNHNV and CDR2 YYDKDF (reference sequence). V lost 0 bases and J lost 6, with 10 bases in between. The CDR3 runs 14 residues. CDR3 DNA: TGTGCCACCAGCAGAGATCGGGTCGCGGATACGCAGTATTTT. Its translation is CATSRDRVADTQYF.

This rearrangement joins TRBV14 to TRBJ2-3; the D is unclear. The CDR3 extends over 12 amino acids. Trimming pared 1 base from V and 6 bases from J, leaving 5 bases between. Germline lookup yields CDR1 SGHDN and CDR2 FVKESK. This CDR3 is CASSQVVDTQYF. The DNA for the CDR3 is TGTGCCAGCAGCCAAGTTGTTGATACGCAGTATTTT. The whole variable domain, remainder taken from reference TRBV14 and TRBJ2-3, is EAGVTQFPSHSVIEKGQTVTLRCDPISGHDNLYWYRRVMGKEIKFLLHFVKESKQDESGMPNNRFLAERTGGTYSTLKVQPAELEDSGVYFCASSQVVDTQYFGPGTRLTVL.

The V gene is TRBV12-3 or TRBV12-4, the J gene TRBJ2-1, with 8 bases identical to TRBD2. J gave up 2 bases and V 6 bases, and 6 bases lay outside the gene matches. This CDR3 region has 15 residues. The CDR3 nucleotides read TGTGCCAGCAGCTCAGCGGGGGTAGCCTACAATGAGCAGTTCTTC. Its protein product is CASSSAGVAYNEQFF.

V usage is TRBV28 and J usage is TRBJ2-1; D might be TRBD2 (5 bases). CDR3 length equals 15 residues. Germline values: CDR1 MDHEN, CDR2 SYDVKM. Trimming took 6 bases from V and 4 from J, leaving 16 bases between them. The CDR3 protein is CASSFRPSGYNEQFF. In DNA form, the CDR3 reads TGTGCCAGCAGCTTCAGACCATCGGGATACAATGAGCAGTTCTTC.

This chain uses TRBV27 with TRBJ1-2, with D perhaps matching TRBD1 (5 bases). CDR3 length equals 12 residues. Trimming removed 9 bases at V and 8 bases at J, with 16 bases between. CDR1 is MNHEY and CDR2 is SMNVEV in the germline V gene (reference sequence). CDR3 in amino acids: CASSGGGGGYTF. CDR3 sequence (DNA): TGTGCCAGTAGTGGGGGAGGAGGAGGCTACACCTTC.

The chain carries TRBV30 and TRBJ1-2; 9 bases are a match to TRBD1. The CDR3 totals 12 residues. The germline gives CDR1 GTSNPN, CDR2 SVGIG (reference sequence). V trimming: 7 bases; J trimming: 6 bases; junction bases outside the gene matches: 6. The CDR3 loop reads CASTGQGNGYTF. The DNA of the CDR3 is TGTGCCTCAACAGGACAGGGGAATGGCTACACCTTC.

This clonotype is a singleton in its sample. In DNA, the CDR3 is TGTGCCAGCAGCTTGCTACGGGGGCTAGACAAGGAGCAGTACTTC. Amino acids: CASSLLRGLDKEQYF. The chain is built from TRBV3-1 and TRBJ2-7; D is tentatively TRBD1 or TRBD2 (6 bases each). Germline V gene lookup returns CDR1 LGHDT and CDR2 YNNKEL (reference sequence). The CDR3 loop spans 15 amino acids. Between the trimmed V and J ends, which lost 5 bases and 7 bases, there was a span of 21 bases.

CDR3 region: CASSPGTPKQYF. CDR3 bases: TGTGCCAGCAGCCCCGGGACTCCAAAGCAGTACTTC. The chain has TRBV11-2 and TRBJ2-7; D may be TRBD2 (6 bases). The length of the CDR3 is 12 residues. The V and J ends lost 5 bases and 8 bases respectively, with 13 bases between them. Germline lookup yields CDR1 SGHAT and CDR2 FQNNGV. The complete variable domain, with remaining parts taken from reference TRBV11-2 and TRBJ2-7, reads EAGVAQSPRYKIIEKRQSVAFWCNPISGHATLYWYQQILGQGPKLLIQFQNNGVVDDSQLPKDRFSAERLKGVDSTLKIQPAKLEDSAVYLCASSPGTPKQYFGPGTRLTVT.

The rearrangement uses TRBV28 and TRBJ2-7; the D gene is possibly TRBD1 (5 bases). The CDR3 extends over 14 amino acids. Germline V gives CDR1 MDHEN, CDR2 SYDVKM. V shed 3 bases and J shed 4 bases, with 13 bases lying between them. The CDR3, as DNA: TGTGCCAGCAGTTTTGGACATGCAGGGTACGAGCAGTACTTC. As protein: CASSFGHAGYEQYF.

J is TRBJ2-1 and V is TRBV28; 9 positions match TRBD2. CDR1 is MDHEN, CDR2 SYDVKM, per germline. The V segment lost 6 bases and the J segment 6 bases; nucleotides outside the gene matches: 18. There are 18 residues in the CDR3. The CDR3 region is CASSLSLVSSGTFNEQFF. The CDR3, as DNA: TGTGCCAGCAGCCTGAGTTTGGTGTCTAGCGGGACTTTCAATGAGCAGTTCTTC.

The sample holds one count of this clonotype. CDR3 bases: TGTGCCAGCAGCTTTGAAGGGGGGGCATACAATGAGCAGTTCTTC. Translating gives CASSFEGGAYNEQFF. The V call is TRBV7-3, the J call TRBJ2-1, with D perhaps TRBD2 (7 bases). V was shortened by 3 bases and J by 4 bases, with 13 bases between the two germline ends. CDR1 is SGHTA and CDR2 is FQGTGA in the germline V gene. CDR3 length: 15 amino acids.

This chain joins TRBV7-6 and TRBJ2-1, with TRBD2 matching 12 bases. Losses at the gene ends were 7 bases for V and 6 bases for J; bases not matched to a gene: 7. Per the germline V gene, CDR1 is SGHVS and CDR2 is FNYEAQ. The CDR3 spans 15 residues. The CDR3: CASNSGLAGLNEQFF. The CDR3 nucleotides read TGTGCCAGCAACTCGGGACTAGCGGGCCTCAATGAGCAGTTCTTC.

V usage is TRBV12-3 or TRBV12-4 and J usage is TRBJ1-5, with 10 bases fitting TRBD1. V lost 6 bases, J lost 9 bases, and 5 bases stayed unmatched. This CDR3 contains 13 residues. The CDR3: CASSPDRGVPQHF. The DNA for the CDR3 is TGTGCCAGCAGCCCGGACAGGGGGGTGCCCCAGCATTTT.

This CDR3 is CASSVGGLRQPQHF. DNA of the CDR3: TGTGCCAGCAGTGTGGGGGGGCTCAGGCAGCCCCAGCATTTT. The chain has TRBV2 and TRBJ1-5; D might be TRBD1 (6 bases). The CDR3 contains 14 residues. CDR1 is SNHLY and CDR2 is FYNNEI in the germline V gene. Deletions cut 4 bases from V and 7 bases from J, with 14 bases between.

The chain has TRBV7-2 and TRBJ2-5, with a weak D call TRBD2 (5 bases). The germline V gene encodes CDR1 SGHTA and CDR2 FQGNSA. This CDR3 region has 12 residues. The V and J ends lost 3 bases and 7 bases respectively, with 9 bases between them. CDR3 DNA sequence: TGTGCCAGCAGCTTGGGCAGCGGGACCCAGTACTTC. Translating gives CASSLGSGTQYF.

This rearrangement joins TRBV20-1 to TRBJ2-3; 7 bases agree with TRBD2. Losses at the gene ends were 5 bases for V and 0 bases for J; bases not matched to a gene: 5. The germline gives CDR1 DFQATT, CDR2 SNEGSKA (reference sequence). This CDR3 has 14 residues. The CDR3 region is CSAQRGESTDTQYF. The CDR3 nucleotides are TGCAGTGCTCAGCGGGGAGAAAGCACAGATACGCAGTATTTT.

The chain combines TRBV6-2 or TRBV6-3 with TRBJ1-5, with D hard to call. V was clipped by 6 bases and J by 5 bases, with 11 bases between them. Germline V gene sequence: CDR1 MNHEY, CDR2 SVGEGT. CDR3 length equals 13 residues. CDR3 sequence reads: CASSPEGHQPQHF. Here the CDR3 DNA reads TGTGCCAGCAGCCCAGAGGGTCATCAGCCCCAGCATTTT.